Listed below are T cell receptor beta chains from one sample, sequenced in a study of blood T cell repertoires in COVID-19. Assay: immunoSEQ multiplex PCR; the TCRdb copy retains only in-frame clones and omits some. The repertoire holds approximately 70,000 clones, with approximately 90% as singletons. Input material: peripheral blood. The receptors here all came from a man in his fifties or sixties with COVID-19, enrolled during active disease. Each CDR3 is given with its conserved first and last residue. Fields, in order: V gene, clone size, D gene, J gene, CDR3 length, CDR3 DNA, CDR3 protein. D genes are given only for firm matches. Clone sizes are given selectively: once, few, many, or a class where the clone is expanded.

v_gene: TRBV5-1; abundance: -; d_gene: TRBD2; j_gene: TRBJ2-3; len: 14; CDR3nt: TGCGCCAGCAGCTTGGAACTAGCGGGAGATACGCAGTATTTT; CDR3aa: CASSLELAGDTQYF
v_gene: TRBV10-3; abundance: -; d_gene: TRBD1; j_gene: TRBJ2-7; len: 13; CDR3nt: TGTGCCATCAGTGGGACAGGGTCAGACGAGCAGTACTTC; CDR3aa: CAISGTGSDEQYF
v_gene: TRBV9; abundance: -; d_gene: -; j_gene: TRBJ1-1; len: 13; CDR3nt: TGTGCCAGCAGCCCATGGACAGATTCAGAAGCTTTCTTT; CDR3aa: CASSPWTDSEAFF
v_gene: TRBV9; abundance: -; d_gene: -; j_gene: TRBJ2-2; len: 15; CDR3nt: TGTGCCAGCAGCGCAAAGGACCAGAGGGCCGGGGAGCTGTTTTTT; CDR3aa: CASSAKDQRAGELFF
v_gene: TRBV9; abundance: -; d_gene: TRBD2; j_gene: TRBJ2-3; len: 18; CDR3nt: TGTGCCAGCAGAGCCTCGACTAGCGGGAGTATCGGCACAGATACGCAGTATTTT; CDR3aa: CASRASTSGSIGTDTQYF
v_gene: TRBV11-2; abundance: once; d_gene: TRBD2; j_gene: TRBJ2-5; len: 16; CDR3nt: TGTGCCAGCAGCTTAGAGACTAGCGGGACTCAAGAGACCCAGTACTTC; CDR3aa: CASSLETSGTQETQYF
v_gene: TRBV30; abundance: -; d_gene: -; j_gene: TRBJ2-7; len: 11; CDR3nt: TGTGCCTGGAACGAACGGGGCGAGCAGTACTTC; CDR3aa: CAWNERGEQYF
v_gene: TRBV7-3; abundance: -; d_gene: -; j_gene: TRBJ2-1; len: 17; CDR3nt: TGTGCCAGCAGCTTAGCCCCGGGACTCCCCAGTCAGGTCGAGCAGTTCTTC; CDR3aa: CASSLAPGLPSQVEQFF
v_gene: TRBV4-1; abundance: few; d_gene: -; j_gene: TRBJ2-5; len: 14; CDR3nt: TGCGCCAGCAGCCCCACTAGTACCCAAGAGACCCAGTACTTC; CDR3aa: CASSPTSTQETQYF
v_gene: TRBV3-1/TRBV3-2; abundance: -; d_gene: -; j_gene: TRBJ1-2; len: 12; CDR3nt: TGTGCCAGCAGCCAGCAGGACAATGGCTACACCTTC; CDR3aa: CASSQQDNGYTF
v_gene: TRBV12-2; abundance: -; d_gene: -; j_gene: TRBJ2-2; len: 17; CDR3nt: TGTGCAAGTCGCCAAGGCCAGGGGACAGGGCTTGCCGGGGAGCTGTTTTTT; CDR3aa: CASRQGQGTGLAGELFF
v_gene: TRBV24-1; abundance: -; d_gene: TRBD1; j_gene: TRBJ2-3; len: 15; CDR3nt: TGTGCCACCAGTGATAGGGACAGGGGCACAGATACGCAGTATTTT; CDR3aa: CATSDRDRGTDTQYF
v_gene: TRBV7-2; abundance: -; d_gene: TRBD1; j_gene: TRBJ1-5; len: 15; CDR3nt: TGTGCCAGCAGCTCGGGACAGGGTGACAATCAGCCCCAGCATTTT; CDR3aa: CASSSGQGDNQPQHF
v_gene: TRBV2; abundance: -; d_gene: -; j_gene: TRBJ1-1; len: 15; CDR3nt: TGTGCCAGCAGTGAACAGGGTCCTACGAACACTGAAGCTTTCTTT; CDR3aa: CASSEQGPTNTEAFF
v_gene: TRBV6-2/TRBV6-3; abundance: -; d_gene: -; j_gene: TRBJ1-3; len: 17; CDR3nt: TGTGCCAGCAGTGTCGCGGGAGACAGCCGATCTGGAAACACCATATATTTT; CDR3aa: CASSVAGDSRSGNTIYF
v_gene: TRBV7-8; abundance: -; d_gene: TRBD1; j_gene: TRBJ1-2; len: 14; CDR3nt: TGTGCCAGCAGCACCCGACAGGGCAACTATGGCTACACCTTC; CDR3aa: CASSTRQGNYGYTF
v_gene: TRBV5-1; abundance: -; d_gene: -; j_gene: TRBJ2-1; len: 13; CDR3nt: TGCGCCAGCAGCTCAACCACAGGAAATGAGCAGTTCTTC; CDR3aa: CASSSTTGNEQFF
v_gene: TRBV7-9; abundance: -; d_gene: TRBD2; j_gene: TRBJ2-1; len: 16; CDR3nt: TGTGCCAGCAGCTCCCCCCCGGGACTAGCTAACAATGAGCAGTTCTTC; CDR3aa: CASSSPPGLANNEQFF
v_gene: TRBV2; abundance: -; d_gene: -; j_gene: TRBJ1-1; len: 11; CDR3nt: TGTGCCAGCAGCCCACTTACTGAAGCTTTCTTT; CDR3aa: CASSPLTEAFF
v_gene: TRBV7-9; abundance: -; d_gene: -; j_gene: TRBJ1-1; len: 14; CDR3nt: TGTGCCAGCAGCTTCGGGGGGTCGGGCACTGAAGCTTTCTTT; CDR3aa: CASSFGGSGTEAFF
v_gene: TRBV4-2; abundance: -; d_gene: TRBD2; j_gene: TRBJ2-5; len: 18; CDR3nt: TGTGCCAGCAGCCAAGATTTAGGGACTAGCGGGAGGGCGGAGACCCAGTACTTC; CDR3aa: CASSQDLGTSGRAETQYF
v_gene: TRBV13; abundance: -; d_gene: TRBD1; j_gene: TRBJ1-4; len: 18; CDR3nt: TGTGCCAGCAGCTTAGTCGGGCAGGGGGCTCCCACTAATGAAAAACTGTTTTTT; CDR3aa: CASSLVGQGAPTNEKLFF
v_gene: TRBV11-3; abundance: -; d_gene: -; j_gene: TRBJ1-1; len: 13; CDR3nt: TGTGCCAGTTCCTATCGGGAGAACACTGAAGCTTTCTTT; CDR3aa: CASSYRENTEAFF
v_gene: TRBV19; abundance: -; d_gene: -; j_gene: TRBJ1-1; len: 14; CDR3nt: TGTGCCAGTACCCCAGGGATGGGCGATACTGAAGCTTTCTTT; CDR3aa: CASTPGMGDTEAFF